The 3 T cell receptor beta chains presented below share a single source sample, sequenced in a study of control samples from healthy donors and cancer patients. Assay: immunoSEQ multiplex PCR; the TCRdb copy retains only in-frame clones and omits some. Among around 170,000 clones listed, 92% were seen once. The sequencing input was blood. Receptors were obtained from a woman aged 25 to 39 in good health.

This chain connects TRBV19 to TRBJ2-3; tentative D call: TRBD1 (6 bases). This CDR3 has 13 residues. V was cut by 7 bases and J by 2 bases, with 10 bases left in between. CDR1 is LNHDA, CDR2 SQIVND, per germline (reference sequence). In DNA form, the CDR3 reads TGTGCCAGTAACCAGGGGTCCACAGATACGCAGTATTTT. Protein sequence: CASNQGSTDTQYF.

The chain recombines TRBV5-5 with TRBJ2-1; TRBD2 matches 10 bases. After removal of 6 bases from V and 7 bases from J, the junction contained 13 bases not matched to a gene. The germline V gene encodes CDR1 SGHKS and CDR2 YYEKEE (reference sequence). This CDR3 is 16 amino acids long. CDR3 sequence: CASTSLLAGGWNEQFF. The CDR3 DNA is TGTGCCAGCACCTCTCTGTTAGCGGGGGGATGGAATGAGCAGTTCTTC.

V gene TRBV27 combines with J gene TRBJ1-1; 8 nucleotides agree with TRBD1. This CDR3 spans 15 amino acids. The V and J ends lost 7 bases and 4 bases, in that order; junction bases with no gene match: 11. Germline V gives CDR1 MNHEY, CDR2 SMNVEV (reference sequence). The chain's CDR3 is CASKPGQGVGTEAFF. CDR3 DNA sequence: TGTGCCAGCAAACCCGGACAGGGCGTCGGCACTGAAGCTTTCTTT.